Listed below are T cell receptor beta chains from one sample, sequenced in a study of T cell repertoires in cytomegalovirus infection. No antigen has been assigned to these receptors. Via MiXCR, TCRdb re-called the reads, giving one row per CDR3 protein. Seen here are approximately 600,000 distinct CDR3 sequences, around 40% observed once, and the top ten hold 48%. The sample consisted of cultured PBMCs, taken from culture after CMV antigen stimulation. These receptors came from a human donor in good health (CMV status not recorded). Some clones in this sample may be carry-over from other donors' samples. CDR3s include the opening cysteine and the closing phenylalanine or tryptophan. A D gene is named only where the DNA matches it firmly. Size values are once, few and many counts, or a class for expanded clones, and some rows have none.

TRBV5-4	.	TRBD2	TRBJ2-1	TGTGCCAGCAGCACCGGGACTAGCGGGGTAAGCTCCTACAATGAGCAGTTCTTC	CASSTGTSGVSSYNEQFF
TRBV7-2	many	TRBD2	TRBJ2-5	TGTGCCAGCAGCTCCCGGGGACTAGCGGGAGGTGGAGAGACCCAGTACTTC	CASSSRGLAGGGETQYF
TRBV19	few	.	TRBJ2-7	TGTGCCAGTAGTATGAGCGACGGATCTACCTACGAGCAGTACTTC	CASSMSDGSTYEQYF
TRBV7-2	many	.	TRBJ2-1	TGTGCCAGCAGCTTACTGGACAGTTACAATGAGCAGTTCTTC	CASSLLDSYNEQFF
TRBV5-4	.	TRBD1	TRBJ2-5	TGTGCCAGCAGCTTGGGGGGACAGGGCGGGGAGACCCAGTACTTC	CASSLGGQGGETQYF
TRBV27	.	.	TRBJ2-7	TGTGCCAGGGGCCCTGAGGGTTGCGAGCAGTACTTC	CARGPEGCEQYF
TRBV7-2	.	.	TRBJ2-1	TGTGCCAGCAGCTCGAGAAGGGGGACTGAGCAGTTCTTC	CASSSRRGTEQFF
TRBV28	few	.	TRBJ2-1	TGTGCCACCGATACCGCCCACCGCCGCTCCTACAATGAGCAGTTCTTC	CATDTAHRRSYNEQFF
TRBV18	.	TRBD2	TRBJ2-1	TGTGCCAGCTCACCCCTCGGACTAGCGGGAGGATCTTACAATGAGCAGTTCTTC	CASSPLGLAGGSYNEQFF
TRBV3-1	.	.	TRBJ1-3	TGTGCCAGCAGCCCAATTCGGTCACCCGGAAACACCATATATTTT	CASSPIRSPGNTIYF
TRBV12-3/TRBV12-4	.	.	TRBJ1-2	TGTGCCAGCTTCGGCTTGATCAATGGCTACACCTTC	CASFGLINGYTF
TRBV12-5	few	.	TRBJ2-1	TGTGCTAGTGGTTTCTACGGTGACAATGAGCAGTTCTTC	CASGFYGDNEQFF
TRBV27	few	TRBD1	TRBJ1-4	TGTGCCAGCAGCAAAACTGGGACAGGGGTTGCTCGTAATGAAAAACTGTTTTTT	CASSKTGTGVARNEKLFF
TRBV6-2/TRBV6-3	.	.	TRBJ2-5	TGTGCCAGCAGTTACTCGGCAGGGTCCACAGAGACCCAGTACTTC	CASSYSAGSTETQYF
TRBV20-1	.	.	TRBJ2-1	TGCAGTGCTAGAGTCCCAGGTCGGACCACAGATGAGCAGTTCTTC	CSARVPGRTTDEQFF
TRBV25-1	.	TRBD1	TRBJ2-1	TGTGCCAGCGGTCGACAGGGGAGGACCTACAATGAGCAGTTCTTC	CASGRQGRTYNEQFF
TRBV2	.	TRBD2	TRBJ2-3	TGTGCCAGCAGACTGGGACTAGCGGGAGGGGATACGCAGTATTTT	CASRLGLAGGDTQYF
TRBV12-3/TRBV12-4	few	TRBD1	TRBJ1-2	TGTGCCAGCAGCCGGAGCACAGGGGAGATTCGGTATGGCTACACCTTC	CASSRSTGEIRYGYTF
TRBV28	.	.	TRBJ1-2	TGTGCCAGCAGTTGGTCAGATTATGGCTACACCTTC	CASSWSDYGYTF
TRBV7-6	.	.	TRBJ2-1	TGTGCCAGCAGCCCCCATGGGGCGGTCTACAATGAGCAGTTCTTC	CASSPHGAVYNEQFF
TRBV12-3/TRBV12-4	few	.	TRBJ1-5	TGTGCCAGCAGTTTCAGAGCAGTGTTGGCAGCCCAGAAGGATCAGCCCCAGCATTTT	CASSFRAVLAAQKDQPQHF
TRBV5-1	.	TRBD1	TRBJ1-2	TGCGCCAGCAGCGACCGGGACAGGGGTAACTATGGCTACACCTTC	CASSDRDRGNYGYTF
TRBV12-5	many	.	TRBJ2-3	TGTGCTAGTGGTTTGGTACTCGACGGCGAATTAAGCACAGATACGCAGTATTTT	CASGLVLDGELSTDTQYF
TRBV7-6	.	.	TRBJ2-5	TGTGCCAGCAGCTCGGGACTCATCCAAGAGACCCAGTACTTC	CASSSGLIQETQYF
TRBV7-8	few	.	TRBJ1-6	TGTGCCAGCAGCTTGCCGGGACTGGGAAATTCACCCCTCCACTTT	CASSLPGLGNSPLHF
TRBV10-3	.	TRBD1	TRBJ1-6	TGTGCCATCAGTGAATTGGACAGGGACTCACCCCTCCACTTT	CAISELDRDSPLHF
TRBV7-8	many	TRBD1	TRBJ2-5	TGTGCCAGCAGCACCCGAAACCAGGGGGTAAAGACCCAGTACTTC	CASSTRNQGVKTQYF
TRBV7-6	.	.	TRBJ1-1	TGTGCCAGCAGCTACTCAGCGGGCGCTGAAGCTTTCTTT	CASSYSAGAEAFF
TRBV18	.	.	TRBJ1-1	TGTGCCAGCTCGCAAACCGCGGGGGGGCGGAGCACTGAAGCTTTCTTT	CASSQTAGGRSTEAFF
TRBV6-2/TRBV6-3	few	TRBD1	TRBJ2-4	TGTGCCAGCAGTCCCGGGACAGGGAACAGTGGCAAAAACATTCAGTACTTC	CASSPGTGNSGKNIQYF
TRBV20-1	.	TRBD2	TRBJ2-3	TGCAGTGCTTACGGGCGGGGGGTGTTGTCAGATACGCAGTATTTT	CSAYGRGVLSDTQYF
TRBV6-2/TRBV6-3	.	.	TRBJ1-2	TGTGCCAGCACAAGACTCGGGGGCGCCTATGGCTACACCTTC	CASTRLGGAYGYTF
TRBV5-6	.	.	TRBJ1-6	TGTGCCAGCAGCCTCGGGGGGGGGGCGAACTATAATTCACCCCTCCACTTT	CASSLGGGANYNSPLHF
TRBV4-2	few	.	TRBJ2-3	TGTGCCAGCAGCCAAGATCTGGGGGGGGGCGGTTATACGCAGTATTTT	CASSQDLGGGGYTQYF
TRBV18	.	.	TRBJ1-4	TGTGCCAGCTCACCGGGGACGGCCAACGCAAAACTGTTTTTT	CASSPGTANAKLFF
TRBV7-6	few	.	TRBJ2-1	TGTGCCAGCAGCTTCCTCTACGATTCCTACAATGAGCAGTTCTTC	CASSFLYDSYNEQFF
TRBV15	.	.	TRBJ2-3	TGTGCCACCAGCAGAGCTCAGAGGGATACGCAGTATTTT	CATSRAQRDTQYF
TRBV6-8	.	TRBD1	TRBJ2-1	TGTGCCACCCGACAGGGCCATGAGCAGTTCTTC	CATRQGHEQFF
TRBV12-3/TRBV12-4	.	.	TRBJ2-3	TGTGCCAGCAGTTACAGGGATGCGACAGATACGCAGTATTTT	CASSYRDATDTQYF
TRBV7-2	.	.	TRBJ1-6	TGTGCCAGCAGCTTATACCCACGGGGAGCCTATAATTCACCCCTCCACTTT	CASSLYPRGAYNSPLHF
TRBV20-1	.	.	TRBJ2-7	TGCAGTGCTAGAGAAAGTCCCTACGAGCAGTACTTC	CSARESPYEQYF
TRBV7-2	.	.	TRBJ1-5	TGTGCCAGCAGCTTAGAGCTTGGGGCCAATCAGCCCCAGCATTTT	CASSLELGANQPQHF
TRBV28	.	.	TRBJ2-2	TGTGCCAGCAGTTTGGGGAATCCGAACACCGGGGAGCTGTTTTTT	CASSLGNPNTGELFF
TRBV6-2/TRBV6-3	.	.	TRBJ1-1	TGTGCCAGCAGCCGCGAATACTACACTGAAGCTTTCTTT	CASSREYYTEAFF
TRBV7-8	.	.	TRBJ1-5	TGTGCCAGCAGCCTCGACCGTATTCAGCCCCAGCATTTT	CASSLDRIQPQHF
TRBV6-6	.	.	TRBJ2-1	TGTGCCAGCAGTTACCGCCGGACATCCGCTTCTGGGGATGAGCAGTTCTTC	CASSYRRTSASGDEQFF
TRBV12-5	few	.	TRBJ2-2	TGTGCTAGTGGTTGGGGCACCGGGGAGCTGTTTTTT	CASGWGTGELFF
TRBV6-2/TRBV6-3	.	TRBD2	TRBJ2-1	TGTGCCAGCAGTACTAGCGGGGCCTGGCAGTTCTTC	CASSTSGAWQFF